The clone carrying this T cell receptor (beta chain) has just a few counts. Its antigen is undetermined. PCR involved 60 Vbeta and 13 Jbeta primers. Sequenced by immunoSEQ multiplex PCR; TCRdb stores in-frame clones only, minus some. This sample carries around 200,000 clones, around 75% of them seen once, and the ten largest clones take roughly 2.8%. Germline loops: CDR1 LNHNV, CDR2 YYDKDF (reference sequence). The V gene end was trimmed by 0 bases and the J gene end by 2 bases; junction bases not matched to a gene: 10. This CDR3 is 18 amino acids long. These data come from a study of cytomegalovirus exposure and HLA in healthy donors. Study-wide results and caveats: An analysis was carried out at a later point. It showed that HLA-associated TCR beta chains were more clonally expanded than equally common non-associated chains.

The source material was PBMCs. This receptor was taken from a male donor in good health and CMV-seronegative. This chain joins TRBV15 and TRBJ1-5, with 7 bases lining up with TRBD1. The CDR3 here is CATSRDPGTARGNQPQHF. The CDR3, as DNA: TGTGCCACCAGCAGAGATCCGGGGACAGCGAGAGGCAATCAGCCCCAGCATTTT.